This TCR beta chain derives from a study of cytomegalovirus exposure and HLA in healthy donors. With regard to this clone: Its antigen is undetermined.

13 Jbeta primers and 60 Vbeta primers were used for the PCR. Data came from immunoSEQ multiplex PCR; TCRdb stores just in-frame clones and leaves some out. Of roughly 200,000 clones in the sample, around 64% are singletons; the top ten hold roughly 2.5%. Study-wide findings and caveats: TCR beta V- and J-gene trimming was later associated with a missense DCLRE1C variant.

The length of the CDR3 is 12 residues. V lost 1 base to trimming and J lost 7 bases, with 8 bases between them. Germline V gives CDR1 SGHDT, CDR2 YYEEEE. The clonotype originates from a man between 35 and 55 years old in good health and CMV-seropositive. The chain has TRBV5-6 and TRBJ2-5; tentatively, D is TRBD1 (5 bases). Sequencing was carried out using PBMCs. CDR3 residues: CASSLTQGTQYF. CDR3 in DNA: TGTGCCAGCAGCTTGACGCAGGGGACCCAGTACTTC.